A selection of T cell receptor beta chains follows, all from one sample in a study of shared clonotypes between healthy human individuals. This table comes from immunoSEQ multiplex PCR, and its TCRdb copy is limited to in-frame clones, with some not included. The sample includes approximately 840,000 clones, around 96% of them seen just once. Sequences were obtained from naive CD8+ T cells sorted from blood. The receptors originated from a man aged 25 to 45 in good health. Each CDR3 is given with its conserved first and last residue. The D gene is left open where the match is weak. Rows give clone size only sometimes, using once, few, many, or a class for an expanded clone.

J gene,clone size,V gene,D gene,CDR3 protein,CDR3 DNA
TRBJ2-1,.,TRBV7-9,.,CASRDENNEQFF,TGTGCCAGCAGGGATGAAAACAATGAGCAGTTCTTC
TRBJ1-1,.,TRBV14,.,CASSQAFTDGNTEAFF,TGTGCCAGCAGCCAAGCATTTACCGACGGGAACACTGAAGCTTTCTTT
TRBJ2-2,.,TRBV9,.,CASSVTGELFF,TGTGCCAGCAGCGTAACCGGGGAGCTGTTTTTT
TRBJ2-1,.,TRBV7-6,TRBD1,CASSLGEGYRGSVF,TGTGCCAGCAGCTTAGGCGAAGGTTACAGGGGGTCGGTCTTC
TRBJ2-7,.,TRBV28,.,CASRDKDPYEQYF,TGTGCCAGCAGGGACAAGGACCCCTACGAGCAGTACTTC
TRBJ2-2,.,TRBV29-1,.,CSVQRPNTGELFF,TGCAGCGTACAGCGACCGAACACCGGGGAGCTGTTTTTT
TRBJ2-7,.,TRBV7-8,.,CASSLVEGSHEQYF,TGTGCCAGCAGCTTAGTGGAGGGGTCCCACGAGCAGTACTTC
TRBJ1-4,.,TRBV5-6,.,CASSRRPLDEKLFF,TGTGCCAGCAGCAGACGTCCACTTGATGAAAAACTGTTTTTT
TRBJ2-1,.,TRBV13,.,CASRLRELYNEQFF,TGTGCCAGCCGCCTTCGGGAGTTGTACAATGAGCAGTTCTTC
TRBJ2-7,.,TRBV28,TRBD2,CASSLPPSSGIMMYEQYF,TGTGCCAGCAGTTTACCGCCTTCTAGCGGGATCATGATGTACGAGCAGTACTTC
TRBJ1-5,.,TRBV19,.,CASKVAGISNQPQHF,TGTGCCAGTAAAGTCGCAGGGATCAGCAATCAGCCCCAGCATTTT
TRBJ1-2,few,TRBV6-1,.,CASSETQNYGYTF,TGTGCCAGCAGTGAGACGCAGAACTATGGCTACACCTTC
TRBJ2-2,.,TRBV6-1,.,CALGRGAGELFF,TGTGCCCTGGGGCGTGGCGCCGGGGAGCTGTTTTTT